These 21 T cell receptor beta chains came from one sample sequenced in a study of shared clonotypes between healthy human individuals. Produced via immunoSEQ multiplex PCR; TCRdb's table is partial and in-frame only. The data show some 380,000 clones, with 90% to 98% seen just once and approximately 0.32% held by the top ten. The specimen sequenced was memory CD8+ T cells sorted from blood. The subset: CD45RO+ cells pooled with CCR7-negative TemRA cells. All receptors derive from a man under 40 in good health.

The V call is TRBV5-1, the J call TRBJ2-7; D could derive from TRBD1 or TRBD2 (5 bases each). CDR3 length: 16 residues. V was trimmed by 0 bases and J by 4 bases, leaving 17 bases between them. Germline V gene data show CDR1 as SGHRS and CDR2 as YFSETQ. The CDR3 loop reads CASSLALGEPNYEQYF. The DNA for the CDR3 is TGCGCCAGCAGCTTGGCGTTGGGGGAACCCAATTACGAGCAGTACTTC.

The rearrangement links TRBV6-6 to TRBJ2-7; D gene uncertain. The germline V and J ends were trimmed by 4 bases and 5 bases, with 9 bases remaining between them. The CDR3 extends over 12 amino acids. Germline loops: CDR1 MNHNY, CDR2 SVGAGI (reference sequence). The CDR3: CASSFLADEQYF. CDR3 sequence (DNA): TGTGCCAGCAGTTTCTTGGCGGACGAGCAGTACTTC.

This CDR3 reads CASRLQGAEETQYF. In nucleotides, the CDR3 is TGTGCCAGCAGATTACAGGGGGCGGAGGAGACCCAGTACTTC. This chain joins TRBV2 and TRBJ2-5, with 9 bases fitting TRBD1. The germline gives CDR1 SNHLY, CDR2 FYNNEI. V trimming: 6 bases; J trimming: 5 bases; junction bases outside the gene matches: 7. The CDR3 consists of 14 residues.

This clone was found once. This chain joins TRBV11-2 and TRBJ2-7; 8 positions agree with TRBD1. With 3 bases clipped from V and 4 bases from J, the junction kept 5 bases outside the gene matches. The CDR3 contains 14 residues. In germline, CDR1 is SGHAT, CDR2 FQNNGV. CDR3 sequence reads: CASSFGTGRYEQYF. The CDR3 nucleotides read TGTGCCAGCAGCTTCGGGACAGGTCGTTACGAGCAGTACTTC.

V and J are TRBV5-1 and TRBJ1-4; 8 bases match TRBD1. CDR1 is SGHRS and CDR2 is YFSETQ in the germline V gene. The CDR3 length is 15 residues. With V trimmed by 4 bases and J by 6 bases, 8 bases remained unmatched. The CDR3 here is CASSPGGARHEKLFF. The CDR3 DNA reads TGCGCCAGCAGCCCAGGGGGCGCAAGGCATGAAAAACTGTTTTTT.

The J gene is TRBJ2-5, the V gene TRBV6-5; D gene unclear. The V gene's germline CDR1 is MNHEY and CDR2 SVGAGI. The CDR3 has 15 amino acids. Trimming left V 8 bases short and J 0 bases short, with 16 bases between. CDR3 sequence: CASGERHLYQETQYF. CDR3 DNA: TGTGCCAGCGGGGAACGACACTTGTACCAAGAGACCCAGTACTTC.

The chain carries TRBV28 and TRBJ2-7, with 9 bases matching TRBD1. This CDR3 region has 20 residues. The germline V gene has CDR1 MDHEN and CDR2 SYDVKM. V lost 3 bases to trimming and J lost 8 bases; unmatched junction nucleotides: 26. CDR3 sequence reads: CASSLVVRFGPDLGTGKQYF. The CDR3 bases are TGTGCCAGCAGTTTGGTTGTGAGGTTCGGTCCCGACCTCGGGACAGGGAAGCAGTACTTC.

This chain links TRBV7-6 with TRBJ1-5, with 8 nucleotides matching TRBD1. Germline loops: CDR1 SGHVS, CDR2 FNYEAQ. With V trimmed by 1 base and J by 5 bases, 10 bases remained unmatched. This CDR3 region has 17 residues. CDR3 DNA sequence: TGTGCCAGCAGCTTAGTCCCCAGGGGGCGAAGGGATCAGCCCCAGCATTTT. It is translated as CASSLVPRGRRDQPQHF.

Points on this clone: The sample contains more than one DNA sequence encoding this CDR3. The chain joins TRBV11-2 to TRBJ2-6; D call uncertain. This CDR3 contains 13 residues. V was shortened by 1 base and J by 4 bases, with 2 bases between the two germline ends. Per germline, CDR1 SGHAT and CDR2 FQNNGV. CDR3 protein: CASSLGGANVLTF. In DNA, the CDR3 is TGTGCCAGCAGCTTAGGGGGGGCCAACGTCCTGACTTTC.

The chain uses TRBV6-1 and TRBJ2-7; D is ambiguous. The CDR3 loop spans 13 amino acids. The V end was cut by 2 bases, the J end by 3 bases, with 8 bases between. Per germline, CDR1 MNHNS and CDR2 SASEGT. CDR3 coding DNA: TGTGCCAGCAGTGAACAGGTTAACTACGAGCAGTACTTC. Its translation is CASSEQVNYEQYF.

This sequence joins TRBV13 and TRBJ2-2; 12 nucleotides align to TRBD2. Losses at the gene ends were 4 bases for V and 3 bases for J; bases not matched to a gene: 9. Germline values: CDR1 PRHDT, CDR2 FYEKMQ (reference sequence). The CDR3 length is 18 residues. CDR3 nucleotides: TGTGCCAGCAGCTCGCAGCTTGGACTAGCGGGATACACCGGGGAGCTGTTTTTT. Translating it yields CASSSQLGLAGYTGELFF.

This chain links TRBV6-1 with TRBJ2-5; the match to TRBD1 covers 9 bases. Germline CDR1 reads MNHNS; CDR2 reads SASEGT. V was clipped by 6 bases and J by 5 bases; unmatched bases: 7. This CDR3 has 14 residues. The DNA of the CDR3 is TGTGCCAGCAGCGAAAACAGGGGGCGCGAGACCCAGTACTTC. Its translation is CASSENRGRETQYF.

The chain carries TRBV18 and TRBJ2-2; D is unclear. Germline V gene sequence: CDR1 KGHSH, CDR2 LQKENI. The V end lost 5 bases, the J end lost 6 bases, and 7 bases lay between the germline ends. This CDR3 has 12 residues. CDR3: CASSYFAGELFF. The CDR3 DNA reads TGTGCCAGCTCATATTTTGCCGGGGAGCTGTTTTTT.

A note on this clone: Additional DNA sequences in this sample encode the identical CDR3. This chain connects TRBV30 to TRBJ2-7; 10 bases agree with TRBD2. V lost 2 bases to trimming and J lost 2 bases; unmatched junction nucleotides: 0. The CDR3 runs 13 residues. Per germline, CDR1 GTSNPN and CDR2 SVGIG (reference sequence). The chain's CDR3 is CAWSLAGAYEQYF. Here the CDR3 DNA reads TGTGCCTGGAGTCTAGCGGGGGCCTACGAGCAGTACTTC.

The genes are TRBV25-1 and TRBJ2-2; D unresolved. V was pared by 0 bases and J by 2 bases, with 4 bases between. Germline V gene data show CDR1 as MGHDK and CDR2 as SYGVNS. This CDR3 is 14 amino acids long. The CDR3: CASSEYDNTGELFF. The CDR3 DNA follows: TGTGCCAGCAGTGAATATGACAACACCGGGGAGCTGTTTTTT.

The count of this clone is one. Mismatch with germline at one junction end may stem from a read error. The CDR3 DNA is TGTGCTAGCAGCTTAGGGGGGGGCTACAATGAGCAGTTCTTC. Translation gives CASSLGGGYNEQFF. The V and J genes are TRBV7-7 and TRBJ2-1, with D possibly TRBD2 on 7 matching bases. The CDR3 contains 14 residues. Germline values: CDR1 SSHAT, CDR2 FNYEAQ (reference sequence).

This clone was counted between two and nine times. This specimen includes other DNA sequences encoding the same CDR3. The chain joins TRBV5-1 to TRBJ1-4; TRBD1 matches 8 bases. Germline CDR1 reads SGHRS; CDR2 reads YFSETQ. The length of the CDR3 is 14 residues. Trimming took 1 base from V and 4 from J; bases not matched to a gene: 0. This CDR3 reads CASSLTGGNEKLFF. In DNA, the CDR3 is TGCGCCAGCAGCTTGACAGGGGGTAATGAAAAACTGTTTTTT.

The chain joins TRBV6-1 to TRBJ2-5; TRBD2 matches at 9 bases. The CDR3 loop spans 15 amino acids. V gave up 6 bases and J gave up 4 bases; unmatched junction bases: 9. Germline V gene lookup returns CDR1 MNHNS and CDR2 SASEGT. The CDR3 reads CASRQSRLAAETQYF. Written as DNA, the CDR3 is TGTGCCAGCAGGCAATCCCGACTAGCGGCAGAGACCCAGTACTTC.

The chain employs TRBV5-1 and TRBJ2-6; 7 bases are shared with TRBD1. CDR1 and CDR2 (germline): SGHRS, YFSETQ. The ends lost 0 bases at V and 3 bases at J; junction bases unmatched: 12. The CDR3 is 19 residues long. The CDR3 DNA is TGCGCCAGCAGCTTGGCCGGTGGGACAGTAGGTGATGGGGCCAACGTCCTGACTTTC. It specifies CASSLAGGTVGDGANVLTF.

V usage is TRBV5-4 and J usage is TRBJ1-1, with 9 bases aligning to TRBD1. The CDR3 extends over 14 amino acids. The germline V gene encodes CDR1 SGHNT and CDR2 YYREEE (reference sequence). V gave up 4 bases and J gave up 1 base; unmatched junction bases: 2. This CDR3 reads CASSKQGANTEAFF. DNA for the CDR3: TGTGCCAGCAGCAAACAGGGGGCGAACACTGAAGCTTTCTTT.

This sequence joins TRBV2 and TRBJ2-4; D not certain. The CDR3 contains 15 residues. V was pared by 6 bases and J by 0 bases, with 12 bases between. Germline assignment: CDR1 SNHLY and CDR2 FYNNEI. CDR3 DNA: TGTGCCAGCAGCCGACCGAGAGTAGCCAAAAACATTCAGTACTTC. This sequence encodes CASSRPRVAKNIQYF. Combining the CDR3 with reference TRBV2 and TRBJ2-4 gives the whole variable domain EPEVTQTPSHQVTQMGQEVILRCVPISNHLYFYWYRQILGQKVEFLVSFYNNEISEKSEIFDDQFSVERPDGSNFTLKIRSTKLEDSAMYFCASSRPRVAKNIQYFGAGTRLSVL.